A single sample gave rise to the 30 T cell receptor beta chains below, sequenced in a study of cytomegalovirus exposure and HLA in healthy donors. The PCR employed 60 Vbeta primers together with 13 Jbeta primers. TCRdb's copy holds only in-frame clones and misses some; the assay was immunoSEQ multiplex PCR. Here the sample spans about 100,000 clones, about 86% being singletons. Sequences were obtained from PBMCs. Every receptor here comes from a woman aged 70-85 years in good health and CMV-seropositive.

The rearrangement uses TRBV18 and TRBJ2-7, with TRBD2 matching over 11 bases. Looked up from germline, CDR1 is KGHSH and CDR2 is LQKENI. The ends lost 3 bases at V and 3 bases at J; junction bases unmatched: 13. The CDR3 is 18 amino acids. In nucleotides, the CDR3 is TGTGCCAGCTCACCGGCTCTGGGCACCGGGACTAGCGGCTACGAGCAGTACTTC. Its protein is CASSPALGTGTSGYEQYF.

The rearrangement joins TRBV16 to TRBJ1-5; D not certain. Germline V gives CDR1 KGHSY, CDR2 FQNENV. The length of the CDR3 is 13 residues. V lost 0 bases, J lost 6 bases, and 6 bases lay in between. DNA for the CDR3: TGTGCCAGCAGCCAATCATCAGGTCAGCCCCAGCATTTT. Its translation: CASSQSSGQPQHF.

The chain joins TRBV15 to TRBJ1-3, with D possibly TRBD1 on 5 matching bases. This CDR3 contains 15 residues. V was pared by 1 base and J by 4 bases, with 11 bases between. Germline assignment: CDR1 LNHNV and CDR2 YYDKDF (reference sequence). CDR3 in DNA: TGTGCCACCAGCAGAGGTTCAGGGTCAGGAAACACCATATATTTT. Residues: CATSRGSGSGNTIYF.

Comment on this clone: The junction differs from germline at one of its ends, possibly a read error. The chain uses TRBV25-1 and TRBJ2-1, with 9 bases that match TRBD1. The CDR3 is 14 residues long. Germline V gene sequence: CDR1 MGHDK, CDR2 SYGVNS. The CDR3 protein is CASSVGTGRAEQFF. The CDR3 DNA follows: TGTGCCAGTAGTGTGGGGACAGGGCGGGCTGAGCAGTTCTTC.

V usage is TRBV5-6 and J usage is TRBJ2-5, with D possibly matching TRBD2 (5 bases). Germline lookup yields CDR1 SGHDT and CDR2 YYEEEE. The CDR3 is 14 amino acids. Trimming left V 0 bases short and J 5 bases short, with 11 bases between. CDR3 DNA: TGTGCCAGCAGCTTGGGAGGGTTGGGCGAGACCCAGTACTTC. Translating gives CASSLGGLGETQYF. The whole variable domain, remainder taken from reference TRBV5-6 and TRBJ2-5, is DAGVTQSPTHLIKTRGQQVTLRCSPKSGHDTVSWYQQALGQGPQFIFQYYEEEERQRGNFPDRFSGHQFPNYSSELNVNALLLGDSALYLCASSLGGLGETQYFGPGTRLLVL.

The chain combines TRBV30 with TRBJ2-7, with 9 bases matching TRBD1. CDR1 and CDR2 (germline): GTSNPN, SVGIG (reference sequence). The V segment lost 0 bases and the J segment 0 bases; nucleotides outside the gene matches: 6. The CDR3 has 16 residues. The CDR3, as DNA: TGTGCCTGGAGTGTACCCGGGACAGGGCTCTCCTACGAGCAGTACTTC. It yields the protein CAWSVPGTGLSYEQYF.

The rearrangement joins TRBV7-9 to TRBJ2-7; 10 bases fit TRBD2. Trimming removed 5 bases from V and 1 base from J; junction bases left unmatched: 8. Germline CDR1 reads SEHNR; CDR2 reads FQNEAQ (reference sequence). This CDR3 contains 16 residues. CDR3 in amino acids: CASSASRTSGSYEQYF. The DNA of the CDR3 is TGTGCCAGCAGCGCATCTCGGACTAGCGGATCCTACGAGCAGTACTTC.

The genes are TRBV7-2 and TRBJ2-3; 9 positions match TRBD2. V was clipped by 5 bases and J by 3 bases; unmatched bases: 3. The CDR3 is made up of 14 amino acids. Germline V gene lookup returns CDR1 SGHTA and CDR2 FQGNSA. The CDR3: CASSRAGGTDTQYF. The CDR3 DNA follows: TGTGCCAGCAGCCGAGCGGGAGGAACAGATACGCAGTATTTT.

In DNA, the CDR3 is TGTGCCATCAGTGAGTCGAGGACAGTTGTTTCACCCCTCCACTTT. Encoded protein: CAISESRTVVSPLHF. This rearrangement joins TRBV10-3 to TRBJ1-6; D is possibly TRBD1 (6 bases). The V gene's germline CDR1 is ENHRY and CDR2 SYGVKD. The CDR3 has 15 amino acids. Trimming cost V 0 bases and J 9 bases, with 12 bases left between them.

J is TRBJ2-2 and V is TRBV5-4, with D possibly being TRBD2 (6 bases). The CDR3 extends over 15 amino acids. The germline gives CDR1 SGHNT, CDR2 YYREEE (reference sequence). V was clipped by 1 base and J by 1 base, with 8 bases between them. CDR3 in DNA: TGTGCCAGCAGCTTGACTAGCCTGAACACCGGGGAGCTGTTTTTT. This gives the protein CASSLTSLNTGELFF.

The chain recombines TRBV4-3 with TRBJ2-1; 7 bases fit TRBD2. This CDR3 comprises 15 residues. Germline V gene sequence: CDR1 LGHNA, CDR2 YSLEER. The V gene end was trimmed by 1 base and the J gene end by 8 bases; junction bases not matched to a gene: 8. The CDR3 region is CASSQGGGFNDEQFF. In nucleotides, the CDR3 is TGCGCCAGCAGCCAAGGGGGGGGATTCAACGATGAGCAGTTCTTC.

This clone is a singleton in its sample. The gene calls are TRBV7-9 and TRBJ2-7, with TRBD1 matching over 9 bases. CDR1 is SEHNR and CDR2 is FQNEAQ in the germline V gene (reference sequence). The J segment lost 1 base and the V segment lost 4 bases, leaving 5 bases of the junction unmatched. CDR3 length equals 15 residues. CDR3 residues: CASSSDGTGSYEQYF. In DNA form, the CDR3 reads TGTGCCAGCAGCTCGGACGGGACAGGGTCCTACGAGCAGTACTTC.

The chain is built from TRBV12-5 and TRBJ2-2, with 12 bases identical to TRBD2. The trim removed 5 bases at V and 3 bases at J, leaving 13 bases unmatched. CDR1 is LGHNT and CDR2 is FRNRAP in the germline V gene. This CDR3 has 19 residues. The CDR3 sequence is CASGIIPGTSGLYTGELFF. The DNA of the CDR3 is TGTGCTAGTGGTATAATCCCCGGGACTAGCGGGCTATACACCGGGGAGCTGTTTTTT.

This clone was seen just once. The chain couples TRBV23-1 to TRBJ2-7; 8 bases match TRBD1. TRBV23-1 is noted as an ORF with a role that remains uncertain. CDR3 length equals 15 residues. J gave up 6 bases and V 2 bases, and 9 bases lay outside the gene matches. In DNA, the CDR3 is TGCGCCAGCAGTCAACCGGACAGGGTGGGGCGCGAGCAGTACTTC. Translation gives CASSQPDRVGREQYF.

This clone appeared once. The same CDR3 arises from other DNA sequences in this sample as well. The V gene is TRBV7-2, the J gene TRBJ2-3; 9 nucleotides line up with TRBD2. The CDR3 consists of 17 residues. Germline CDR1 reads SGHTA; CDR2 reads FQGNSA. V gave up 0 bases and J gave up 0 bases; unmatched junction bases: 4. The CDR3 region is CASSLAGTSGSTDTQYF. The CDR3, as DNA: TGTGCCAGCAGCTTAGCGGGTACTAGCGGGAGCACAGATACGCAGTATTTT. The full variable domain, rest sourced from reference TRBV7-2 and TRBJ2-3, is GAGVSQSPSNKVTEKGKDVELRCDPISGHTALYWYRQSLGQGLEFLIYFQGNSAPDKSGLPSDRFSAERTGGSVSTLTIQRTQQEDSAVYLCASSLAGTSGSTDTQYFGPGTRLTVL.

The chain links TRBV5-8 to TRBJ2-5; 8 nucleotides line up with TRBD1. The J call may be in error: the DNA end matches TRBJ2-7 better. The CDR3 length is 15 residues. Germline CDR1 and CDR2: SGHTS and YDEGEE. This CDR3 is CASSRLQGARDEQYF. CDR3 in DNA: TGTGCCAGCAGCCGTCTCCAGGGGGCGCGCGACGAGCAGTACTTC.

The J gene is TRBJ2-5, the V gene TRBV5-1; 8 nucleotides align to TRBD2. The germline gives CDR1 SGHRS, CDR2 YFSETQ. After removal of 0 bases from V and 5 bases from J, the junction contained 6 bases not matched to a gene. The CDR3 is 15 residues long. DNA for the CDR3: TGCGCCAGCAGCTTGGAACTAGCGGCCAAGGAGACCCAGTACTTC. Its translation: CASSLELAAKETQYF.

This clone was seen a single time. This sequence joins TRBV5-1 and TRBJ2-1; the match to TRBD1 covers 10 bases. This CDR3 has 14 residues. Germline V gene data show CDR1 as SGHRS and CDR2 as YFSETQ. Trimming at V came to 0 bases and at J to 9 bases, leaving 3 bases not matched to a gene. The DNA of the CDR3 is TGCGCCAGCAGCTTGGGACAGGGGGCGGGTGAGCAGTTCTTC. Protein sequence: CASSLGQGAGEQFF.

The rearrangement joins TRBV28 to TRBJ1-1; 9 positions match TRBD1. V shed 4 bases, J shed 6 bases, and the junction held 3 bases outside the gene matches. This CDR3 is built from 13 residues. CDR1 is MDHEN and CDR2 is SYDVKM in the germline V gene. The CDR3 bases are TGTGCCAGCAGTTCCTGGACAGGGGCTGAAGCTTTCTTT. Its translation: CASSSWTGAEAFF.

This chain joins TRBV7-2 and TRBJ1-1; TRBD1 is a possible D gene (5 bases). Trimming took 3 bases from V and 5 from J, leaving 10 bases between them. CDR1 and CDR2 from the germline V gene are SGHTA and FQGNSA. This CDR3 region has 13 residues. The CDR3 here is CASSFKQGTEAFF. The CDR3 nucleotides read TGTGCCAGCAGCTTTAAGCAGGGAACTGAAGCTTTCTTT.

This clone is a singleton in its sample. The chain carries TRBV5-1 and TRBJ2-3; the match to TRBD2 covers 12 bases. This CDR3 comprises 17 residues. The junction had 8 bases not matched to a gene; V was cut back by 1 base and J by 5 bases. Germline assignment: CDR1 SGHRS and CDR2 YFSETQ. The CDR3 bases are TGCGCCAGCAGCTTGAGGCTAGCGGGAGGGCAGGGAGATACGCAGTATTTT. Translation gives CASSLRLAGGQGDTQYF.

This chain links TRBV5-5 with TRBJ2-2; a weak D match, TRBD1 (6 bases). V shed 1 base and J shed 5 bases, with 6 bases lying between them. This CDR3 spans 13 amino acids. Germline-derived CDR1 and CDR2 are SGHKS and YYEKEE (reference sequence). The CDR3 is CASSLQGTGELFF. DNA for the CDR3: TGTGCCAGCAGCTTGCAGGGGACCGGGGAGCTGTTTTTT.

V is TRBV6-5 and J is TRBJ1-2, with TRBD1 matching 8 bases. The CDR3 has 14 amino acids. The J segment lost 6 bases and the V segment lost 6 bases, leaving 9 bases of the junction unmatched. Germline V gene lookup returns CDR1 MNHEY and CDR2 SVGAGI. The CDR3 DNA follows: TGTGCCAGCAGACCAAGCGACAGGGGCCATGGCTACACCTTC. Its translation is CASRPSDRGHGYTF.

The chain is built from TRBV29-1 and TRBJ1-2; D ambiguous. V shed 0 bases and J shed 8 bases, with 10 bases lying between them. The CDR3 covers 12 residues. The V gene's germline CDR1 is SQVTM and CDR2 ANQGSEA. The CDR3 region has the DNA TGCAGCGTTGAAGACCGAGTGGAGGGCTACACCTTC. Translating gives CSVEDRVEGYTF.

The CDR3 coding sequence is TGTGCCACCAGGTTCGGGGGGGAGAGTTTGGGGGAGACCCAGTACTTC. Amino acid sequence: CATRFGGESLGETQYF. This chain joins TRBV15 and TRBJ2-5, with TRBD2 matching over 8 bases. Germline CDR1 is LNHNV and CDR2 is YYDKDF (reference sequence). The V gene end was trimmed by 6 bases and the J gene end by 5 bases; junction bases not matched to a gene: 14. CDR3 length equals 16 residues. Filled out from reference TRBV15 and TRBJ2-5, the complete variable domain reads DAMVIQNPRYQVTQFGKPVTLSCSQTLNHNVMYWYQQKSSQAPKLLFHYYDKDFNNEADTPDNFQSRRPNTSFCFLDIRSPGLGDTAMYLCATRFGGESLGETQYFGPGTRLLVL.

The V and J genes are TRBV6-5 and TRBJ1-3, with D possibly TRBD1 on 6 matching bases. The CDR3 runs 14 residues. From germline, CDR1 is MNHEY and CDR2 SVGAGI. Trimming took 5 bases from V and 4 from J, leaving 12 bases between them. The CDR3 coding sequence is TGTGCCAGCAGTATGGGACAAAGAGGAAACACCATATATTTT. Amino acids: CASSMGQRGNTIYF.

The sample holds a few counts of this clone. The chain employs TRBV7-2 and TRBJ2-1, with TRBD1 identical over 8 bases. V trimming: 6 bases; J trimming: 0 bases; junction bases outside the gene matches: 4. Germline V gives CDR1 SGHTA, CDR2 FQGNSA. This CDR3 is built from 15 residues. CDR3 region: CASRPGGYSYNEQFF. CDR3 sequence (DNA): TGTGCCAGCAGGCCAGGGGGCTACTCCTACAATGAGCAGTTCTTC.

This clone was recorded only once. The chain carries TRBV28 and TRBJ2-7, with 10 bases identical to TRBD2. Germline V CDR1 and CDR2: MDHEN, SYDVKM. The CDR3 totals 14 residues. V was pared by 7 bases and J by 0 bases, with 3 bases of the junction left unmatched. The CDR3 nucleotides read TGTGCCAGCATGGCTAGCGGGAGCTCCTACGAGCAGTACTTC. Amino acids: CASMASGSSYEQYF. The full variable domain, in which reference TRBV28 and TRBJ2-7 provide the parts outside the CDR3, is DVKVTQSSRYLVKRTGEKVFLECVQDMDHENMFWYRQDPGLGLRLIYFSYDVKMKEKGDIPEGYSVSREKKERFSLILESASTNQTSMYLCASMASGSSYEQYFGPGTRLTVT.

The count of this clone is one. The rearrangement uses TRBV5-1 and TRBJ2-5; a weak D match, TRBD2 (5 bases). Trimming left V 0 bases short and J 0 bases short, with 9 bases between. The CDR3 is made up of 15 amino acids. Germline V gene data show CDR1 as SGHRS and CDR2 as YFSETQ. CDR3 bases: TGCGCCAGCAGCTTGGCCCAGCGGCACCAAGAGACCCAGTACTTC. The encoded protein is CASSLAQRHQETQYF.

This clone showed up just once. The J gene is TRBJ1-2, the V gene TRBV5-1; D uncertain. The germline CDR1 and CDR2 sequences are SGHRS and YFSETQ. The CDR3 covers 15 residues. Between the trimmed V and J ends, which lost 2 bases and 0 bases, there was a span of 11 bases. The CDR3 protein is CASSFSGRSNYGYTF. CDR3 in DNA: TGCGCCAGCAGCTTTTCCGGGAGATCTAACTATGGCTACACCTTC.